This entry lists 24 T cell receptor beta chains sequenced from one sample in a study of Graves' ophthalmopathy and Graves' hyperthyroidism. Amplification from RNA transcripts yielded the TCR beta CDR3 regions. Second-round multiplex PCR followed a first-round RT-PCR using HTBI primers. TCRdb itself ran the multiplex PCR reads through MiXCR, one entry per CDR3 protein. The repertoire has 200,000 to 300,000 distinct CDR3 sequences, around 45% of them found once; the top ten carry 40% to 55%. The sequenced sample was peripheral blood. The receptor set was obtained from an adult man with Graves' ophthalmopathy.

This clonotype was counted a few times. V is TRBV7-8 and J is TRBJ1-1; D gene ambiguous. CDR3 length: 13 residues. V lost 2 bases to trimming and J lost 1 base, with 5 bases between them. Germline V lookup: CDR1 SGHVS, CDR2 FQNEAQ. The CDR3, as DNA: TGTGCCAGCAGCTTAATCAGGAACACTGAAGCTTTCTTT. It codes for CASSLIRNTEAFF.

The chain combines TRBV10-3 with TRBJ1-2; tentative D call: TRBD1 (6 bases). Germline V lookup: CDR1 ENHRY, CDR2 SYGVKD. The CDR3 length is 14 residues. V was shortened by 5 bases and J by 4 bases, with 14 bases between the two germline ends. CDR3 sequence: CAISYRQGIYGYTF. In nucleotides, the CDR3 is TGTGCCATCAGTTACCGCCAGGGGATCTATGGCTACACCTTC.

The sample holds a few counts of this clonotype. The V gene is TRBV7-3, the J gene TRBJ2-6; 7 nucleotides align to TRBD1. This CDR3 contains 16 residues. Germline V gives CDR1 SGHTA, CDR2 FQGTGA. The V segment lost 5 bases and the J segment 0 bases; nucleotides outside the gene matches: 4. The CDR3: CASSPRQGSGANVLTF. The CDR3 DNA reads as TGTGCCAGCAGCCCTCGACAGGGCTCTGGGGCCAACGTCCTGACTTTC. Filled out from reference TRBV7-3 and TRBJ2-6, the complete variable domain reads GAGVSQTPSNKVTEKGKYVELRCDPISGHTALYWYRQSLGQGPEFLIYFQGTGAADDSGLPNDRFFAVRPEGSVSTLKIQRTERGDSAVYLCASSPRQGSGANVLTFGAGSRLTVL.

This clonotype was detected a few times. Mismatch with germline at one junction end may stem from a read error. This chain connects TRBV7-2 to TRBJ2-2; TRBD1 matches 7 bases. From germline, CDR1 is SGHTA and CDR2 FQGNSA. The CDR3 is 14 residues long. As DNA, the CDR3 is TGTGCCAGCAGATCGGACAGGAACTCCGGGGAGCTGTTTTTT. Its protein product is CASRSDRNSGELFF.

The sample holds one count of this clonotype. For the CDR3, the DNA is TGTGCCAGCAGCTTAGAGGTTTGGGAGACCCAGTACTTC. As protein: CASSLEVWETQYF. V is TRBV7-2 and J is TRBJ2-5; D remains ambiguous. V lost 1 base, J lost 5 bases, and 8 bases lay in between. The CDR3 extends over 13 amino acids. Per germline, CDR1 SGHTA and CDR2 FQGNSA.

The CDR3 is CSARDPLKPNYGYTF. Here the CDR3 DNA reads TGCAGTGCTAGGGACCCGTTAAAACCTAACTATGGCTACACCTTC. The rearrangement links TRBV20-1 to TRBJ1-2; no firm D call. The CDR3 runs to 15 residues. The V end lost 3 bases, the J end lost 0 bases, and 14 bases lay between the germline ends. In germline, CDR1 is DFQATT, CDR2 SNEGSKA (reference sequence).

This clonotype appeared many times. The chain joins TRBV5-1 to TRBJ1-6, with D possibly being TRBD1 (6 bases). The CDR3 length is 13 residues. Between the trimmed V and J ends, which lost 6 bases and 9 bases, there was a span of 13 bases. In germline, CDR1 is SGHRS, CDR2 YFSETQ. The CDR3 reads CASKATGSSPLHF. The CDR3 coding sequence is TGCGCCAGCAAGGCCACAGGGAGTTCACCCCTCCACTTT.

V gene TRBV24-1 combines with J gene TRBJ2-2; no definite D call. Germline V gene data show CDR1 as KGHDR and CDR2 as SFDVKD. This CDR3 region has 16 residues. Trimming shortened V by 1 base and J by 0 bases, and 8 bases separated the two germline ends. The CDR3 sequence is CATSDFGGTNTGELFF. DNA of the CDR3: TGTGCCACCAGTGATTTCGGCGGAACGAACACCGGGGAGCTGTTTTTT.

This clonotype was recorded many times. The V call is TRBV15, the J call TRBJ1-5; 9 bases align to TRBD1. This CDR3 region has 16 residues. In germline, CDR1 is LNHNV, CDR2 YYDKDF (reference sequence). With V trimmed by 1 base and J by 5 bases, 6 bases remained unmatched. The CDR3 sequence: CATSRGMTGGDQPQHF. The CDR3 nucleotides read TGTGCCACCAGCAGAGGGATGACAGGGGGGGATCAGCCCCAGCATTTT.

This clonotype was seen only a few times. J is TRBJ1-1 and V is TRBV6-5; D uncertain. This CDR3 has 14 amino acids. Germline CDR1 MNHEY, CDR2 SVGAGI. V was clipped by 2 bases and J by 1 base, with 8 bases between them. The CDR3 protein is CASSYRGGNTEAFF. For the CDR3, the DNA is TGTGCCAGCAGTTACCGGGGTGGGAACACTGAAGCTTTCTTT.

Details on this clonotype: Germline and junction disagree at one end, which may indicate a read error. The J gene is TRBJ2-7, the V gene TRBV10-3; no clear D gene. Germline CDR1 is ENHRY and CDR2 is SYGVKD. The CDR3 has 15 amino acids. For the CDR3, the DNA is TGTGCCAGCAGTTATGACTCATCTCTCTCCTACGAGCAGTACTTC. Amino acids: CASSYDSSLSYEQYF.

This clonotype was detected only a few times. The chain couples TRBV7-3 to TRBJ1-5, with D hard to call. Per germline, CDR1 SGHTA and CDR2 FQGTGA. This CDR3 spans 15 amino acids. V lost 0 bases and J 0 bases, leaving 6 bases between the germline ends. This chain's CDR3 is CASSLTGHSNQPQHF. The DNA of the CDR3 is TGTGCCAGCAGCTTAACAGGGCATAGCAATCAGCCCCAGCATTTT.

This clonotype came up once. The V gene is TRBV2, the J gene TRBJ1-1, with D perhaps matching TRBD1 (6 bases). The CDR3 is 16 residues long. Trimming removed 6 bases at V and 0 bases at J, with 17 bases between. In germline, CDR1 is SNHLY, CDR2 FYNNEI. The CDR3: CASRAFRQAMNTEAFF. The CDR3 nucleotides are TGTGCCAGCAGAGCATTTAGACAGGCTATGAACACTGAAGCTTTCTTT.

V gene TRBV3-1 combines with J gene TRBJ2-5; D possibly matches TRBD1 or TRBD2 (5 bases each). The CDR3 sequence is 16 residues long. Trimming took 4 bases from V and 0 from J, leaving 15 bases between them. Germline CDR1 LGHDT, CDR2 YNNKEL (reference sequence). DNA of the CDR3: TGTGCCAGCAGCCCCCCGCGTGGGACGAACCAAGAGACCCAGTACTTC. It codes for CASSPPRGTNQETQYF.

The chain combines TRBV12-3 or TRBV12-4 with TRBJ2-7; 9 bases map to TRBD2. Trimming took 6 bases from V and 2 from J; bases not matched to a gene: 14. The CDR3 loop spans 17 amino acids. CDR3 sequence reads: CASRQTHRASGTYEQYF. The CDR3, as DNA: TGTGCCAGCAGGCAGACTCACAGGGCTAGCGGGACCTACGAGCAGTACTTC.

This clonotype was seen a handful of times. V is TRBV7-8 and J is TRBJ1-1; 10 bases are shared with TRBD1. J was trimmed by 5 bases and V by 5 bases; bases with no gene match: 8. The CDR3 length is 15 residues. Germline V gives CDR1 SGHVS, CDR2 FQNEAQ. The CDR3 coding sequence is TGTGCCAGCAGCCAGGGACAGGGGAGAGGAACTGAAGCTTTCTTT. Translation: CASSQGQGRGTEAFF.

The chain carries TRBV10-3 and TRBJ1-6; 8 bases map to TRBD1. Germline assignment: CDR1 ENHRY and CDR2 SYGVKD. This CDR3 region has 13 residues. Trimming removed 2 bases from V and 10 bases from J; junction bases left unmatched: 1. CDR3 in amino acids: CAISEDRGSPLHF. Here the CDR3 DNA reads TGTGCCATCAGTGAGGACAGGGGATCACCCCTCCACTTT.

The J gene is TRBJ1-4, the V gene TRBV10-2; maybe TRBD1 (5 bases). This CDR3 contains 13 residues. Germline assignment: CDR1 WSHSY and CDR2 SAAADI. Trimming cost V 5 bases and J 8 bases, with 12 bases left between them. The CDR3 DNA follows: TGCGCCAGCAGTTACGCTTGGGGGGAAAAACTGTTTTTT. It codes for CASSYAWGEKLFF.

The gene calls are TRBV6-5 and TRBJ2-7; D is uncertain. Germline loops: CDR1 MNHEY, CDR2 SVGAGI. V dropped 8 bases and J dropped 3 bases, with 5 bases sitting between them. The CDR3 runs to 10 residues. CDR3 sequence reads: CASGIYEQYF. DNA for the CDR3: TGTGCCAGCGGGATCTACGAGCAGTACTTC.

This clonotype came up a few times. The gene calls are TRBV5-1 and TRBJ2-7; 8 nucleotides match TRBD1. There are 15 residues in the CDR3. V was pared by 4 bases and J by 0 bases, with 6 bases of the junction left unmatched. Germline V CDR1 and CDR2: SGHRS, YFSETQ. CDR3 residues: CASSQGAASSYEQYF. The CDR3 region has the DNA TGCGCCAGCAGCCAGGGGGCGGCGAGCTCCTACGAGCAGTACTTC.

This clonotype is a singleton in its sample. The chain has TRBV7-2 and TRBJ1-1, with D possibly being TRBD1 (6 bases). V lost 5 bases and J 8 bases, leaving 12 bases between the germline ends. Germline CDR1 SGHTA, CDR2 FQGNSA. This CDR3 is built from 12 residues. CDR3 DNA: TGTGCCAGCAGCACTCGGGACATGGAAGCTTTCTTT. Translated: CASSTRDMEAFF.

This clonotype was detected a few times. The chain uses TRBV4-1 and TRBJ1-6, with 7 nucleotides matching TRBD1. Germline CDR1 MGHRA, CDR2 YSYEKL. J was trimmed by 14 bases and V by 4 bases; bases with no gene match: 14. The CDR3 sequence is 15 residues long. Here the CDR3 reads CASSRDPGQLVSLHF. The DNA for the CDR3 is TGCGCCAGCAGCCGGGATCCGGGACAGCTGGTCTCCCTCCACTTT.

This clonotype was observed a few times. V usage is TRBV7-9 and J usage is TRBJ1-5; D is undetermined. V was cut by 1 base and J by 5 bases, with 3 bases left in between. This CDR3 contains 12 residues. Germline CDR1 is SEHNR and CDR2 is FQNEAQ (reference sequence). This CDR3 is CASSLVDQPQHF. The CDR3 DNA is TGTGCCAGCAGCTTAGTGGATCAGCCCCAGCATTTT.

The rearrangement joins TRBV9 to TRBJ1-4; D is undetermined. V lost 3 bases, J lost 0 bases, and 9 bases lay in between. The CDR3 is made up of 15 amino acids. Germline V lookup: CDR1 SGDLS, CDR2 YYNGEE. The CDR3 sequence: CASSAGLATNEKLFF. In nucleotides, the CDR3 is TGTGCCAGCAGCGCAGGCCTTGCAACTAATGAAAAACTGTTTTTT. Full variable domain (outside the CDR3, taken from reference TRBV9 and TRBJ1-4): DSGVTQTPKHLITATGQRVTLRCSPRSGDLSVYWYQQSLDQGLQFLIQYYNGEERAKGNILERFSAQQFPDLHSELNLSSLELGDSALYFCASSAGLATNEKLFFGSGTQLSVL.